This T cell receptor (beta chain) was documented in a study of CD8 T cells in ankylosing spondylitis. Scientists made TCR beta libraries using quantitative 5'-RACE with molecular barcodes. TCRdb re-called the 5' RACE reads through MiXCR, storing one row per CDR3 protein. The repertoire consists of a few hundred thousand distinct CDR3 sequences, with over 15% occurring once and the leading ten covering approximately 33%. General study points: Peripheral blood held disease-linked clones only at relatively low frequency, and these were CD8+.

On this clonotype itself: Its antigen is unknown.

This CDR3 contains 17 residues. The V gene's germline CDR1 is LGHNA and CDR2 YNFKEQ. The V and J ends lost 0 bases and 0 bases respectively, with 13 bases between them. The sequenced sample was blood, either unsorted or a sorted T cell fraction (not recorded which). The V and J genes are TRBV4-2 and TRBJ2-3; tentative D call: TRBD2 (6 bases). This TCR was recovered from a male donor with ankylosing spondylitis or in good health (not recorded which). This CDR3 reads CASSQEDYVTSTDTQYF. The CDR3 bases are TGTGCCAGCAGCCAAGAGGACTACGTTACTAGCACAGATACGCAGTATTTT.